This entry lists 9 T cell receptor beta chains sequenced from one sample in a study of blood T cell repertoires in COVID-19. Profiled with immunoSEQ multiplex PCR; TCRdb holds only in-frame clones, not every one. The table lists 45,000 to 60,000 clones, 90% of them singletons. The source material was peripheral blood. These receptor sequences come from a man aged 50 or older with acute or convalescent COVID-19.

The V call is TRBV14, the J call TRBJ1-6; D is ambiguous. CDR3 size: 17 residues. Germline CDR1 reads SGHDN; CDR2 reads FVKESK. Trimming cost V 0 bases and J 7 bases, with 16 bases left between them. The CDR3 sequence is CASSQELSRRGNSPLHF. The CDR3 coding sequence is TGTGCCAGCAGCCAAGAACTTTCGAGGCGGGGAAATTCACCCCTCCACTTT.

V usage is TRBV27 and J usage is TRBJ2-3; a weak D match, TRBD2 (6 bases). The CDR3 spans 16 residues. Germline CDR1 is MNHEY and CDR2 is SMNVEV (reference sequence). With 2 bases removed from V and 0 bases from J, the gap between germline ends came to 12 bases. CDR3 protein: CASSLVSGVSTDTQYF. DNA for the CDR3: TGTGCCAGCAGTTTAGTATCGGGAGTAAGCACAGATACGCAGTATTTT.

J is TRBJ1-1 and V is TRBV3-1 (or the pseudogene TRBV3-2), with a possible D match to TRBD1 (5 bases). V was pared by 1 base and J by 2 bases, with 8 bases between. CDR1 is LGHDT and CDR2 is YNNKEL in the germline V gene (reference sequence). The length of the CDR3 is 14 residues. CDR3 in amino acids: CASSQGRANTEAFF. CDR3 nucleotides: TGTGCCAGCAGCCAAGGCAGGGCCAACACTGAAGCTTTCTTT.

Points on this clone: Germline is not matched at one junction end, which may reflect a read error. V usage is TRBV19 and J usage is TRBJ1-2; 7 bases line up with TRBD1. Germline V gene lookup returns CDR1 LNHDA and CDR2 SQIVND (reference sequence). The length of the CDR3 is 13 residues. The CDR3 loop reads CASSIRQGYGHTF. CDR3 in DNA: TGTGCCAGTAGTATAAGACAGGGCTATGGCCACACCTTC.

This chain connects TRBV5-1 to TRBJ2-3; D is unclear. Germline V CDR1 and CDR2: SGHRS, YFSETQ. V was pared by 2 bases and J by 2 bases, with 6 bases between. The CDR3 covers 13 residues. The CDR3 DNA sequence: TGCGCCAGCAGCTTCTTCTTCACAGATACGCAGTATTTT. This codes for CASSFFFTDTQYF. The complete variable domain, with remaining parts taken from reference TRBV5-1 and TRBJ2-3, reads KAGVTQTPRYLIKTRGQQVTLSCSPISGHRSVSWYQQTPGQGLQFLFEYFSETQRNKGNFPGRFSGRQFSNSRSEMNVSTLELGDSALYLCASSFFFTDTQYFGPGTRLTVL.

This chain joins TRBV5-6 and TRBJ2-2, with a tentative D call TRBD1 (6 bases). The CDR3 length is 15 residues. Trimming left V 0 bases short and J 1 base short, with 7 bases between. Germline V CDR1 and CDR2: SGHDT, YYEEEE. The CDR3 bases are TGTGCCAGCAGCTTGGTCAGGGGGAACACCGGGGAGCTGTTTTTT. Encoded protein: CASSLVRGNTGELFF. Looking up the rest from reference TRBV5-6 and TRBJ2-2 gives the full variable domain: DAGVTQSPTHLIKTRGQQVTLRCSPKSGHDTVSWYQQALGQGPQFIFQYYEEEERQRGNFPDRFSGHQFPNYSSELNVNALLLGDSALYLCASSLVRGNTGELFFGEGSRLTVL.

The chain joins TRBV30 to TRBJ2-1, with D unclear. Germline V CDR1 and CDR2: GTSNPN, SVGIG (reference sequence). The CDR3 extends over 16 amino acids. The V end was cut by 2 bases, the J end by 0 bases, with 14 bases between. CDR3 nucleotides: TGTGCCTGGAGTTATGGAGCGCAGAGCTCCTACAATGAGCAGTTCTTC. It codes for CAWSYGAQSSYNEQFF.

This clone was seen only once. The V and J genes are TRBV9 and TRBJ2-7; D is perhaps TRBD1 (5 bases). Germline V CDR1 and CDR2: SGDLS, YYNGEE. CDR3 length: 13 amino acids. Between the trimmed V and J ends, which lost 5 bases and 1 base, there was a span of 10 bases. The CDR3 region has the DNA TGTGCCAGCAGTCCCCAGGGTTCCTACGAGCAGTACTTC. This gives the protein CASSPQGSYEQYF. The full variable domain, rest sourced from reference TRBV9 and TRBJ2-7, is DSGVTQTPKHLITATGQRVTLRCSPRSGDLSVYWYQQSLDQGLQFLIQYYNGEERAKGNILERFSAQQFPDLHSELNLSSLELGDSALYFCASSPQGSYEQYFGPGTRLTVT.

The chain joins TRBV6-6 to TRBJ2-1; 13 nucleotides line up with TRBD2. The CDR3 length is 16 residues. The trim removed 0 bases at V and 4 bases at J, leaving 0 bases unmatched. CDR1 and CDR2 from the germline V gene are MNHNY and SVGAGI (reference sequence). The CDR3 DNA is TGTGCCAGCAGTTACTCGACTAGCGGGAGGTACAATGAGCAGTTCTTC. Translation: CASSYSTSGRYNEQFF.